This entry is about one T cell receptor (beta chain). Assay used: immunoSEQ multiplex PCR; TCRdb lists only in-frame clones, some missing. There are about 24,000 clones in the sample; approximately 59% occur only once, and around 5.4% lies in the top ten. This entry comes from a study of tumor-infiltrating lymphocytes in localized non-small cell lung cancer. The wider study: The cohort mixed smokers and never-smokers, several histologies, and some post-neoadjuvant-chemotherapy samples.

Germline CDR1 and CDR2: MNHEY and SVGAGI. Trimming took off 1 base at V and 9 bases at J, with 15 bases between the two ends. This CDR3 is 14 amino acids long. The V call is TRBV6-5, the J call TRBJ1-1; perhaps TRBD1 as D (6 bases). The sample was lung tumor tissue. The TCR comes from a human donor with non-small cell lung cancer. CDR3 amino acids: CASSYLEKRGKAFF. The CDR3 DNA sequence: TGTGCCAGCAGTTACTTGGAGAAAAGGGGGAAAGCTTTCTTT.